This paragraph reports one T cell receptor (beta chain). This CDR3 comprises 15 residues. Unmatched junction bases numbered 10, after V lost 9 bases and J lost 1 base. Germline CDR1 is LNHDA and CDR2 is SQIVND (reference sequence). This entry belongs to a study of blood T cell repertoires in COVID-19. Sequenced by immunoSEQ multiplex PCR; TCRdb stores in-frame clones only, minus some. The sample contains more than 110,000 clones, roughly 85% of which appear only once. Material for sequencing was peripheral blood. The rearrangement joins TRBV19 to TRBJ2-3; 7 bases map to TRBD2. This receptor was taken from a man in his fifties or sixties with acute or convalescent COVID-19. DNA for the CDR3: TGTGCCAGCAGCAAAGGGGCGGGGGGCACAGATACGCAGTATTTT. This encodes CASSKGAGGTDTQYF.